The rows below give T cell receptor beta chains drawn from one sample of a study of blood T cell repertoires in COVID-19. Assay: immunoSEQ multiplex PCR; the TCRdb copy retains only in-frame clones and omits some. Of tens of thousands of clones in the sample, 80% to 90% are singletons; the top ten hold about 7.3%. Sequencing used peripheral blood. Every receptor here comes from a man between 45 and 60 years old with acute or convalescent COVID-19. Each CDR3 is given with its conserved first and last residue. Fields, in order: clone size, D gene, CDR3 length, J gene, V gene, CDR3 DNA, CDR3 protein. D genes are given only for firm matches. A clone size is listed for some rows: how often the clone was seen (once, few, many), or a class if it is expanded.

>NA|NA|15|TRBJ1-1|TRBV7-9
TGTGCCAGCAGCCAACGGTTCGGTGGAGGCACTGAAGCTTTCTTT
CASSQRFGGGTEAFF
>NA|NA|15|TRBJ1-4|TRBV28
TGTGCCAGCAGTTTAGTACAGCAAGGAATCGAAAAACTGTTTTTT
CASSLVQQGIEKLFF
>NA|NA|12|TRBJ1-1|TRBV6-6
TGTGCCAGCAGTTACACTAGAGAGGAAGCTTTCTTT
CASSYTREEAFF
>NA|NA|12|TRBJ2-1|TRBV2
TGTGCCAGCAGCCGACTAGTCGATCAGCAGTTCTTC
CASSRLVDQQFF
>NA|NA|15|TRBJ2-6|TRBV12-5
TGTGCTAGTGGTTTCGGGAACTCTGGGGCCAACGTCCTGACTTTC
CASGFGNSGANVLTF
>once|TRBD2|14|TRBJ2-3|TRBV28
TGTGCCAGCAATGTAGCGGGGGGGGAGGATACGCAGTATTTT
CASNVAGGEDTQYF
>NA|NA|13|TRBJ1-1|TRBV7-8
TGTGCCAGCAGCTCCCTCCCGGGATCGCTAGCTTTCTTT
CASSSLPGSLAFF
>NA|NA|14|TRBJ1-1|TRBV29-1
TGCAGCGTGGGTAAGGGGGGGGTGAACACTGAAGCTTTCTTT
CSVGKGGVNTEAFF
>NA|TRBD1|16|TRBJ2-3|TRBV9
TGTGCCAGCAGCTACGGACAGGGATATGGCACAGATACGCAGTATTTT
CASSYGQGYGTDTQYF
>NA|NA|14|TRBJ1-1|TRBV9
TGTGCCAGCAGCGTAGGTCACATGAACACTGAAGCTTTCTTT
CASSVGHMNTEAFF
>NA|NA|14|TRBJ2-2|TRBV27
TGTGCCAGCAGTTTAGTCTGGCACACCGGGGAGCTGTTTTTT
CASSLVWHTGELFF
>NA|NA|15|TRBJ1-1|TRBV9
TGTGCCAGCACCCCTCCCGGGACACCGAACACTGAAGCTTTCTTT
CASTPPGTPNTEAFF
>NA|TRBD1|14|TRBJ2-3|TRBV7-6
TGTGCCAGCAGCTCAAGACAGGGGGCAGATACGCAGTATTTT
CASSSRQGADTQYF
>NA|TRBD1|15|TRBJ2-3|TRBV6-5
TGTGCCAGCAAGGGCGACAGGGGGTACACAGATACGCAGTATTTT
CASKGDRGYTDTQYF
>NA|NA|14|TRBJ2-1|TRBV9
TGTGCCAGCAGCGTGGGAGTCTCCTACAATGAGCAGTTCTTC
CASSVGVSYNEQFF
>NA|TRBD2|16|TRBJ2-5|TRBV10-3
TGTGCCATCAGTGAGCCGGGACTAGCGGGAGGAGAGACCCAGTACTTC
CAISEPGLAGGETQYF
>NA|NA|15|TRBJ2-1|TRBV28
TGTGCCAGCAGTTTTGTAGCGGCCGACTACAATGAGCAGTTCTTC
CASSFVAADYNEQFF
>once|NA|13|TRBJ1-1|TRBV7-3
TGTGCCAGCCGTTACAGTGAGAACACTGAAGCTTTCTTT
CASRYSENTEAFF
>NA|TRBD1|16|TRBJ1-4|TRBV19
TGTGCCACCCAGGACAGGGGGGATGCAACTAATGAAAAACTGTTTTTT
CATQDRGDATNEKLFF
>once|NA|14|TRBJ1-2|TRBV3-1/TRBV3-2
TGTGCCAGCAGCCAAGGCGGGACGGCCCATGGCTACACCTTC
CASSQGGTAHGYTF
>once|NA|15|TRBJ1-4|TRBV27
TGTGCCAGCAGTATACGAACAGGCAGGAATGAAAAACTGTTTTTT
CASSIRTGRNEKLFF
>NA|NA|16|TRBJ2-7|TRBV6-5
TGTGCCAGCAGTTACGGCTCTGGCCAGGTCCCCTACGAGCAGTACTTC
CASSYGSGQVPYEQYF
>NA|NA|13|TRBJ1-2|TRBV6-2/TRBV6-3
TGTGCCAGCAGTTACAATACCCTCAGAGGCTACACCTTC
CASSYNTLRGYTF
>NA|NA|13|TRBJ1-2|TRBV9
TGTGCCAGCAGCCTAGGACAAAGCTATGGCTACACCTTC
CASSLGQSYGYTF
>NA|NA|13|TRBJ2-1|TRBV6-5
TGTGCCAGCAGGGGGCCCTCCTACAATGAGCAGTTCTTC
CASRGPSYNEQFF
>NA|TRBD1|14|TRBJ1-5|TRBV9
TGTGCCAGCAGCCCCGGACAGGAGAGCCAGCCCCAGCATTTT
CASSPGQESQPQHF
>NA|TRBD2|15|TRBJ2-1|TRBV7-3
TGTGCCAGCAGCCCGGGACTAGCGGGAGGTCGGGAGCAGTTCTTC
CASSPGLAGGREQFF
>few|TRBD2|17|TRBJ2-5|TRBV6-2/TRBV6-3
TGTGCCAGCAGTTACCAATTGGGACTAGCGACCAGTGAGACCCAGTACTTC
CASSYQLGLATSETQYF
>few|NA|14|TRBJ1-3|TRBV5-6
TGTGCCAGCAGCTTGGAAGGGGAAGGAAACACCATATATTTT
CASSLEGEGNTIYF
>NA|NA|12|TRBJ2-5|TRBV12-3/TRBV12-4
TGTGCCAGCAGCCTCCTAGGAGAGACCCAGTACTTC
CASSLLGETQYF
>NA|TRBD2|15|TRBJ2-3|TRBV6-6
TGTGCCAGCAGTTACCCGGCTAGCGGGACTGATACGCAGTATTTT
CASSYPASGTDTQYF
>NA|TRBD2|15|TRBJ2-3|TRBV27
TGTGCCAGCAGATGGACTAGCGGCGGCACAGATACGCAGTATTTT
CASRWTSGGTDTQYF
>NA|NA|15|TRBJ2-1|TRBV2
TGTGCCAGCAGGACCTCGGGGGAAAACTACAATGAGCAGTTCTTC
CASRTSGENYNEQFF
>once|TRBD2|15|TRBJ2-7|TRBV5-4
TGTGCCAGCAGGGGGACTAGCGGGGGGCAATACGAGCAGTACTTC
CASRGTSGGQYEQYF
>NA|NA|15|TRBJ1-1|TRBV5-6
TGTGCCAGCAGCTTGGAGGGGTTCCAGAACACTGAAGCTTTCTTT
CASSLEGFQNTEAFF
>NA|TRBD2|16|TRBJ2-3|TRBV4-2
TGTGCCAGCAGCCAAGAAGCGGGAGATCCACCAGATACGCAGTATTTT
CASSQEAGDPPDTQYF
>NA|NA|13|TRBJ1-5|TRBV28
TGTGCCAGCGGGGCCCTGGGGCATCAGCCCCAGCATTTT
CASGALGHQPQHF
>NA|TRBD1|17|TRBJ2-7|TRBV7-8
TGTGCCAGCAGCTTAAGGAAGGACAGGGGAACCTACTACGAGCAGTACTTC
CASSLRKDRGTYYEQYF
>NA|NA|17|TRBJ2-1|TRBV19
TGTGCCAGTACCCCCGGTTTCCGGGGTATCACCTACAATGAGCAGTTCTTC
CASTPGFRGITYNEQFF
>NA|NA|14|TRBJ2-7|TRBV5-5
TGTGCCAGCAGCCAGACAACAGGGAATGGCTGGCAGTACTTC
CASSQTTGNGWQYF
>NA|NA|16|TRBJ1-5|TRBV21-1
TGTGCCAGCAACAACGGGGAAGTGGAGGGGAATCAGCCCCAGCATTTT
CASNNGEVEGNQPQHF
>NA|NA|12|TRBJ2-1|TRBV12-3/TRBV12-4
TGTGCCAGCACCTCCCGGCGAGGTGAGCAGTTCTTC
CASTSRRGEQFF
>NA|NA|13|TRBJ1-2|TRBV13
TGTGCCAGCAGCTTAGAACGGGGGGTTGGCTACACCTTC
CASSLERGVGYTF
>NA|NA|17|TRBJ2-1|TRBV5-1
TGCGCCAGCAGCTTGGGCTCGTGGGGCGGGACCGTGGATGAGCAGTTCTTC
CASSLGSWGGTVDEQFF
>NA|NA|16|TRBJ1-2|TRBV20-1
TGCAGTGCTAGTTCGTTGGCCGGGGGGGCATTGGATGGCTACACCTTC
CSASSLAGGALDGYTF
>NA|NA|15|TRBJ1-2|TRBV15
TGTGCCACCAGCTATCTACAGGGTATGGAGTATGGCTACACCTTC
CATSYLQGMEYGYTF
>once|NA|13|TRBJ1-1|TRBV2
TGTGCCAGCAGTCTCGGGATTCCCACTGAAGCTTTCTTT
CASSLGIPTEAFF
>NA|NA|13|TRBJ2-3|TRBV6-5
TGTGCCAGCTCCCAGGAAGATGCTACAACGCAGTATTTT
CASSQEDATTQYF
>NA|TRBD1|15|TRBJ2-7|TRBV7-6
TGTGCCAGCAGCTTAGGGGGACAGGCTTACTACGAGCAGTACTTC
CASSLGGQAYYEQYF
>few|NA|14|TRBJ1-1|TRBV19
TGTGCCAGTAGTATCGTACACAGGGCTCCTGAAGCTTTCTTT
CASSIVHRAPEAFF
>few|NA|13|TRBJ1-5|TRBV24-1
TGTGCCACCAGTGTGGGGGGGCATCAGCCCCAGCATTTT
CATSVGGHQPQHF
>few|NA|12|TRBJ1-1|TRBV12-3/TRBV12-4
TGTGCCAGCAGGGGGCTTATCACTGAAGCTTTCTTT
CASRGLITEAFF
>once|TRBD1|15|TRBJ1-2|TRBV10-3
TGTGCCATCAGTGACGACAGGGGGGGACGTCATGGCTACACCTTC
CAISDDRGGRHGYTF
>NA|NA|13|TRBJ2-2|TRBV12-3/TRBV12-4
TGTGCCAGCAGTTCAACGGGAGCCGGGGAGCTGTTTTTT
CASSSTGAGELFF
>NA|NA|11|TRBJ2-7|TRBV11-1
TGTGCCGGAGGGCTTTCCTACGAGCAGTACTTC
CAGGLSYEQYF